This TCR beta chain came from a study of lymphopenia after photon versus proton radiotherapy. Overall study findings and caveats: After lymphocyte nadir, photon-treated repertoires showed oligoclonal expansion, especially CD8+ Temra. Relative stability marked proton patients; photon patients lost diversity and naive cells.

The CDR3 loop spans 17 amino acids. CDR1 and CDR2 from the germline V gene are LNHNV and YYDKDF (reference sequence). V lost 0 bases, J lost 5 bases, and 6 bases stayed unmatched. The protocol was immunoSEQ multiplex PCR, while the TCRdb copy is restricted to in-frame clones and leaves out a portion. The sample lists 22,000 or so clones; roughly 86% were seen once. A remark on this clone: What it recognizes is unknown.

The chain couples TRBV15 to TRBJ2-1; 11 nucleotides align to TRBD2. The clonotype was recovered from a woman aged 45-65 years with pancreatic cancer. This specimen was peripheral blood, taken from a patient treated with photon-based radiotherapy. CDR3 protein: CATSRDLAGGHHNEQFF. In nucleotides, the CDR3 is TGTGCCACCAGCAGAGATCTAGCGGGAGGTCACCACAATGAGCAGTTCTTC.